The 22 T cell receptor beta chains given below trace back to one sample, sequenced in a study of T cell responses to AZD1222 COVID-19 vaccine. The repertoire was sequenced with immunoSEQ multiplex PCR; TCRdb's copy has only in-frame clones and lacks some. The sample contains tens of thousands of clones, 88% of which appear only once. The sample was peripheral blood, taken 28 days after the second dose of the MenACWY control vaccine. These receptors were obtained from an adult who received the MenACWY meningococcal vaccine as a control.

The chain joins TRBV11-3 to TRBJ2-2; D not certain. The V and J ends lost 2 bases and 5 bases respectively, with 6 bases between them. The CDR3 has 13 residues. Germline CDR1 is SGHNT and CDR2 is YENEEA. CDR3 bases: TGTGCCAGCAGCTTAATACAGACCGGGGAGCTGTTTTTT. Translated, it gives CASSLIQTGELFF.

J is TRBJ1-5 and V is TRBV3-1 (or the pseudogene TRBV3-2); D call uncertain. This CDR3 contains 13 residues. CDR1 and CDR2 (germline): LGHDT, YNNKEL (reference sequence). The V end lost 4 bases, the J end lost 3 bases, and 7 bases lay between the germline ends. The CDR3 protein is CASSLYLNQPQHF. As DNA, the CDR3 is TGTGCCAGCAGCCTCTACCTCAATCAGCCCCAGCATTTT.

This chain uses TRBV6-5 with TRBJ2-7; tentative D call: TRBD1 (5 bases). There are 12 residues in the CDR3. Germline V lookup: CDR1 MNHEY, CDR2 SVGAGI. The V and J ends lost 8 bases and 9 bases respectively, with 17 bases between them. The CDR3 sequence is CASGNRLAGQYF. The CDR3 nucleotides read TGTGCCAGCGGAAACAGGCTCGCTGGGCAGTACTTC.

The chain is built from TRBV4-2 and TRBJ1-5; D gene uncertain. This CDR3 comprises 14 residues. The germline CDR1 and CDR2 sequences are LGHNA and YNFKEQ. Trimming pared 3 bases from V and 0 bases from J, leaving 6 bases between. CDR3 nucleotide sequence: TGTGCCAGCAGCCAGGACTCTAGCAATCAGCCCCAGCATTTT. This sequence encodes CASSQDSSNQPQHF.

This clone was found once. J is TRBJ1-1 and V is TRBV6-5; 9 bases are shared with TRBD1. This CDR3 is 13 amino acids long. After removal of 6 bases from V and 4 bases from J, the junction contained 3 bases not matched to a gene. The V gene's germline CDR1 is MNHEY and CDR2 SVGAGI. CDR3 coding DNA: TGTGCCAGCAGCTTGACAGGGGGCACTGAAGCTTTCTTT. This encodes CASSLTGGTEAFF.

This clone was counted between two and nine times. The chain couples TRBV29-1 to TRBJ2-2; TRBD1 is a possible D gene (6 bases). The ends were cut back, 3 bases at V and 4 bases at J, with 12 bases in the middle. The CDR3 runs 14 residues. CDR1 SQVTM and CDR2 ANQGSEA come from the germline V gene. CDR3 protein: CSVDLAGATGELFF. For the CDR3, the DNA is TGCAGCGTTGATCTTGCAGGGGCCACCGGGGAGCTGTTTTTT.

In DNA, the CDR3 is TGTGCCAGTAGTAGAACCGGACAGGGTGCGTTCTTC. The encoded protein is CASSRTGQGAFF. The rearrangement links TRBV19 to TRBJ2-1, with TRBD1 identical over 8 bases. Germline CDR1 and CDR2: LNHDA and SQIVND (reference sequence). This CDR3 has 12 amino acids. Trimming cost V 4 bases and J 15 bases; bases outside gene matches: 8.

The chain is built from TRBV6-2 or TRBV6-3 and TRBJ1-5, with 7 bases matching TRBD1. This CDR3 is built from 14 residues. Germline CDR1 MNHEY, CDR2 SVGEGT. V lost 5 bases and J lost 10; bases outside the gene matches: 11. The DNA for the CDR3 is TGTGCCAGCAGTCCCGGACAGGAACCAGTACCCCAGCATTTT. Translating gives CASSPGQEPVPQHF.

The rearrangement uses TRBV5-1 and TRBJ1-1, with 7 bases fitting TRBD1. The V gene end was trimmed by 1 base and the J gene end by 4 bases; junction bases not matched to a gene: 13. The CDR3 contains 17 residues. Germline CDR1 reads SGHRS; CDR2 reads YFSETQ. The CDR3 sequence is CASSLLPSAGGSTEAFF. The CDR3 DNA reads TGCGCCAGCAGCTTGCTCCCTTCGGCAGGGGGTAGCACTGAAGCTTTCTTT.

J is TRBJ1-5 and V is TRBV19, with 9 bases aligning to TRBD1. This CDR3 has 16 residues. The germline V gene has CDR1 LNHDA and CDR2 SQIVND (reference sequence). J was trimmed by 1 base and V by 2 bases; bases with no gene match: 3. CDR3 nucleotide sequence: TGTGCCAGTAGTATAACCGGACAGGGGAGCAATCAGCCCCAGCATTTT. Translating gives CASSITGQGSNQPQHF.

DNA of the CDR3: TGTGCCAGTAACCCTCGCAGGAACACTGAAGCTTTCTTT. Its protein is CASNPRRNTEAFF. The chain carries TRBV19 and TRBJ1-1; D uncertain. This CDR3 comprises 13 residues. V gave up 7 bases and J gave up 1 base, with 10 bases separating them. Germline loops: CDR1 LNHDA, CDR2 SQIVND (reference sequence).

The chain joins TRBV6-5 to TRBJ1-2; D gene uncertain. Germline-derived CDR1 and CDR2 are MNHEY and SVGAGI. V was cut by 5 bases and J by 9 bases, with 16 bases left in between. CDR3 length: 13 residues. The chain's CDR3 is CASSRDGWQSYTF. As DNA, the CDR3 is TGTGCCAGCAGTCGTGACGGTTGGCAAAGCTACACCTTC.

V gene TRBV4-3 combines with J gene TRBJ2-2; D is possibly TRBD1 or TRBD2 (6 bases each). The V end was cut by 0 bases, the J end by 3 bases, with 11 bases between. The CDR3 runs 16 residues. CDR1 and CDR2 (germline): LGHNA, YSLEER. The CDR3 is CASSQDRGADTGELFF. Here the CDR3 DNA reads TGCGCCAGCAGCCAAGATAGGGGGGCGGACACCGGGGAGCTGTTTTTT.

This clone has only one observation. The chain uses TRBV19 and TRBJ1-2; TRBD1 agrees at 8 bases. CDR1 and CDR2 from the germline V gene are LNHDA and SQIVND (reference sequence). The trim removed 6 bases at V and 7 bases at J, leaving 7 bases unmatched. The CDR3 runs 13 residues. CDR3: CASSTTGAGGYTF. The CDR3 nucleotides are TGTGCCAGTAGCACGACAGGGGCGGGTGGCTACACCTTC.

This clone counts as medium-sized. The CDR3 DNA sequence: TGTGCCAGCTGGGCTTGGTTGGGCTACACCTTC. Its protein is CASWAWLGYTF. V usage is TRBV13 and J usage is TRBJ1-2; unclear D gene. Germline V lookup: CDR1 PRHDT, CDR2 FYEKMQ (reference sequence). The CDR3 length is 11 residues. Trimming removed 8 bases at V and 8 bases at J, with 12 bases between.

This clone was found once. The chain carries TRBV19 and TRBJ1-5; TRBD1 is a possible D gene (5 bases). This CDR3 has 14 amino acids. The germline V and J ends were trimmed by 5 bases and 4 bases, with 12 bases remaining between them. Germline V gene data show CDR1 as LNHDA and CDR2 as SQIVND (reference sequence). CDR3: CASSPWDRNQPQHF. As DNA, the CDR3 is TGTGCCAGTAGTCCTTGGGACCGGAATCAGCCCCAGCATTTT.

The chain recombines TRBV19 with TRBJ2-7; TRBD1 matches at 9 bases. The CDR3 sequence is 13 residues long. The J segment lost 4 bases and the V segment lost 3 bases, leaving 1 base of the junction unmatched. CDR1 LNHDA and CDR2 SQIVND come from the germline V gene (reference sequence). The CDR3 reads CASSMGQGYEQYF. CDR3 nucleotides: TGTGCCAGTAGTATGGGACAGGGATACGAGCAGTACTTC.

The chain uses TRBV11-2 and TRBJ2-1, with D unresolved. The ends were cut back, 2 bases at V and 6 bases at J, with 11 bases in the middle. Germline lookup yields CDR1 SGHAT and CDR2 FQNNGV. The CDR3 is made up of 14 amino acids. The CDR3 DNA is TGTGCCAGCAGCTTACTGGGCCGCTTCAATGAGCAGTTCTTC. This codes for CASSLLGRFNEQFF.

The chain uses TRBV18 and TRBJ2-1; D is ambiguous. Trimming took 3 bases from V and 8 from J, leaving 17 bases between them. Per the germline V gene, CDR1 is KGHSH and CDR2 is LQKENI. This CDR3 has 15 residues. CDR3 residues: CASSPSHGSGDEQFF. CDR3 sequence (DNA): TGTGCCAGCTCACCCTCGCACGGATCGGGCGATGAGCAGTTCTTC.

The chain employs TRBV4-3 and TRBJ2-1; 8 bases match TRBD2. Trimming cost V 0 bases and J 6 bases; bases outside gene matches: 7. CDR3 length: 16 residues. CDR1 is LGHNA, CDR2 YSLEER, per germline. The CDR3 nucleotides read TGCGCCAGCAGCCAAGATCAGCGGACTAGCATCAATGAGCAGTTCTTC. This gives the protein CASSQDQRTSINEQFF.

CDR3 coding DNA: TGTGCCAGCAGCGGGGGACAGGGGAACATGAACACTGAAGCTTTCTTT. Its protein product is CASSGGQGNMNTEAFF. This chain connects TRBV9 to TRBJ1-1, with 10 nucleotides matching TRBD1. The trim removed 3 bases at V and 0 bases at J, leaving 5 bases unmatched. This CDR3 is 16 amino acids long. Germline V gives CDR1 SGDLS, CDR2 YYNGEE.

The gene calls are TRBV7-9 and TRBJ1-2; no definite D call. Trimming cost V 1 base and J 6 bases, with 6 bases left between them. The CDR3 runs 12 residues. The germline CDR1 and CDR2 sequences are SEHNR and FQNEAQ (reference sequence). CDR3 loop: CASSLDADGYTF. Written as DNA, the CDR3 is TGTGCCAGCAGCTTAGATGCTGATGGCTACACCTTC.